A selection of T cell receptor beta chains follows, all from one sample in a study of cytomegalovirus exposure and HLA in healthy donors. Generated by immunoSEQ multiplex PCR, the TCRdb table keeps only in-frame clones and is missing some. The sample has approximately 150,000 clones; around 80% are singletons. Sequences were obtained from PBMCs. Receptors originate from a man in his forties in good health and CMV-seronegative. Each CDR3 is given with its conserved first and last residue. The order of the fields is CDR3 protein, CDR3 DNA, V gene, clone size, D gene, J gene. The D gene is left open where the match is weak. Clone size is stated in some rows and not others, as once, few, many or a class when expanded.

cdr3_aa: CASSVGTDTETQYF
cdr3_nt: TGTGCCAGCAGTGTTGGGACAGATACTGAGACCCAGTACTTC
v_call: TRBV6-1
clone_size: .
d_call: TRBD1
j_call: TRBJ2-5

cdr3_aa: CASSPLGQTHEQYF
cdr3_nt: TGTGCCAGCAGTCCCCTGGGACAGACTCACGAGCAGTACTTC
v_call: TRBV28
clone_size: .
d_call: TRBD1
j_call: TRBJ2-7

cdr3_aa: CASSPRVAALYEQYF
cdr3_nt: TGTGCCAGCAGCCCCCGGGTAGCGGCTCTCTACGAGCAGTACTTC
v_call: TRBV7-3
clone_size: .
d_call: .
j_call: TRBJ2-7

cdr3_aa: CAWSPGRGTVNTIYF
cdr3_nt: TGTGCCTGGAGTCCGGGAAGGGGGACGGTGAACACCATATATTTT
v_call: TRBV30
clone_size: once
d_call: .
j_call: TRBJ1-3

cdr3_aa: CASIRGNTGELFF
cdr3_nt: TGTGCCAGCATTAGGGGGAACACCGGGGAGCTGTTTTTT
v_call: TRBV28
clone_size: .
d_call: .
j_call: TRBJ2-2

cdr3_aa: CSVEGTSGGRETQYF
cdr3_nt: TGCAGCGTTGAGGGGACTAGCGGGGGACGGGAGACCCAGTACTTC
v_call: TRBV29-1
clone_size: few
d_call: TRBD2
j_call: TRBJ2-5

cdr3_aa: CASSLEDPVNTGELFF
cdr3_nt: TGCGCCAGCAGCTTGGAAGATCCGGTGAACACCGGGGAGCTGTTTTTT
v_call: TRBV5-1
clone_size: few
d_call: .
j_call: TRBJ2-2

cdr3_aa: CAITSASGTGELFF
cdr3_nt: TGTGCCATCACTAGCGCCTCCGGCACCGGGGAGCTGTTTTTT
v_call: TRBV10-3
clone_size: .
d_call: .
j_call: TRBJ2-2

cdr3_aa: CASTIADNQPQHF
cdr3_nt: TGTGCCAGTACCATCGCGGACAATCAGCCCCAGCATTTT
v_call: TRBV19
clone_size: .
d_call: .
j_call: TRBJ1-5

cdr3_aa: CASSGWTSGAITDTQYF
cdr3_nt: TGTGCCAGCAGTGGCTGGACTAGCGGGGCCATCACAGATACGCAGTATTTT
v_call: TRBV2
clone_size: .
d_call: TRBD2
j_call: TRBJ2-3

cdr3_aa: CASSGTSDTDTQYF
cdr3_nt: TGTGCCAGTTCCGGGACTAGCGACACAGATACGCAGTATTTT
v_call: TRBV6-1
clone_size: few
d_call: TRBD2
j_call: TRBJ2-3

cdr3_aa: CASSVGSSGSSGYEQYF
cdr3_nt: TGTGCCAGCAGCGTAGGTTCTAGCGGGAGCTCAGGCTACGAGCAGTACTTC
v_call: TRBV9
clone_size: few
d_call: TRBD2
j_call: TRBJ2-7

cdr3_aa: CASSGGQGWQETQYF
cdr3_nt: TGTGCCAGCAGTGGGGGACAGGGGTGGCAAGAGACCCAGTACTTC
v_call: TRBV25-1
clone_size: .
d_call: TRBD1
j_call: TRBJ2-5

cdr3_aa: CASSFPLGTGEPGANVLTF
cdr3_nt: TGTGCCAGCAGTTTCCCCCTGGGGACAGGGGAACCTGGGGCCAACGTCCTGACTTTC
v_call: TRBV28
clone_size: .
d_call: TRBD1
j_call: TRBJ2-6

cdr3_aa: CASSEWTGPGNQPQHF
cdr3_nt: TGTGCCAGCAGTGAATGGACAGGCCCGGGGAATCAGCCCCAGCATTTT
v_call: TRBV6-1
clone_size: .
d_call: TRBD1
j_call: TRBJ1-5

cdr3_aa: CASSVGTSGGVTEQFF
cdr3_nt: TGTGCCAGCAGCGTAGGGACTAGCGGGGGGGTTACCGAGCAGTTCTTC
v_call: TRBV9
clone_size: .
d_call: TRBD2
j_call: TRBJ2-1

cdr3_aa: CASSRKGAEAYEQYF
cdr3_nt: TGCGCCAGCAGCCGGAAGGGGGCGGAAGCCTACGAGCAGTACTTC
v_call: TRBV4-1
clone_size: .
d_call: TRBD1
j_call: TRBJ2-7

cdr3_aa: CASRETSGGVQETQYF
cdr3_nt: TGTGCCAGCAGGGAAACTAGCGGGGGGGTTCAAGAGACCCAGTACTTC
v_call: TRBV7-9
clone_size: .
d_call: TRBD2
j_call: TRBJ2-5

cdr3_aa: CASSVNRASNEQFF
cdr3_nt: TGTGCCAGCAGCGTAAACAGGGCAAGCAATGAGCAGTTCTTC
v_call: TRBV9
clone_size: few
d_call: .
j_call: TRBJ2-1

cdr3_aa: CASSQDGTGNYSPLHF
cdr3_nt: TGTGCCAGCAGCCAAGATGGGACAGGGAATTATTCACCCCTCCACTTT
v_call: TRBV4-2
clone_size: .
d_call: TRBD1
j_call: TRBJ1-6

cdr3_aa: CASSSDRTYGYTF
cdr3_nt: TGTGCCAGTAGCTCCGACAGAACCTATGGCTACACCTTC
v_call: TRBV19
clone_size: .
d_call: .
j_call: TRBJ1-2

cdr3_aa: CASSPTGLNTGELFF
cdr3_nt: TGTGCCAGCAGTCCGACAGGCTTAAACACCGGGGAGCTGTTTTTT
v_call: TRBV7-2
clone_size: .
d_call: .
j_call: TRBJ2-2

cdr3_aa: CASSQEGLGNTEAFF
cdr3_nt: TGCGCCAGCAGCCAAGAGGGGCTGGGGAACACTGAAGCTTTCTTT
v_call: TRBV4-1
clone_size: .
d_call: .
j_call: TRBJ1-1

cdr3_aa: CSAPGLLHF
cdr3_nt: TGCAGTGCTCCGGGACTTTTACACTTC
v_call: TRBV20-1
clone_size: .
d_call: .
j_call: TRBJ2-7

cdr3_aa: CASSYGGTSTDTQYF
cdr3_nt: TGTGCCAGCAGTTACGGGGGGACTAGCACAGATACGCAGTATTTT
v_call: TRBV6-6
clone_size: .
d_call: .
j_call: TRBJ2-3

cdr3_aa: CASSLDRLAGTGELFF
cdr3_nt: TGTGCCAGCAGCTTAGATCGGCTAGCGGGGACCGGGGAGCTGTTTTTT
v_call: TRBV11-2
clone_size: once
d_call: TRBD2
j_call: TRBJ2-2

cdr3_aa: CASSEGGDRYGYTF
cdr3_nt: TGTGCCAGCAGTGAAGGGGGGGACCGCTATGGCTACACCTTC
v_call: TRBV2
clone_size: .
d_call: .
j_call: TRBJ1-2